These 9 T cell receptor beta chains were sequenced from one sample in a study of response to subunit inactivated influenza vaccine. Each CDR3 protein is one row after TCRdb ran MiXCR on the RT-PCR reads. The table includes fewer than 550,000 distinct CDR3 sequences, 25% detected once. The material was CD4+ T cells sorted from PBMCs, obtained 5 days after vaccination. The receptors shown here come from a man between 45 and 60 years old who received an inactivated influenza vaccine.

The table lists this clonotype with a few counts. This chain connects TRBV5-1 to TRBJ1-2; D gene uncertain. CDR1 and CDR2 (germline): SGHRS, YFSETQ. V lost 4 bases to trimming and J lost 5 bases, with 18 bases between them. This CDR3 has 15 residues. CDR3 coding DNA: TGCGCCAGCAGCACCCACACGGACTCAGCTTATGGCTACACCTTC. This codes for CASSTHTDSAYGYTF.

This clonotype occurred a few times. The CDR3 region is CSVGVSGGRRVQYF. Here the CDR3 DNA reads TGCAGCGTTGGTGTTAGCGGGGGACGGAGAGTGCAGTATTTT. The genes are TRBV29-1 and TRBJ2-3; 9 bases map to TRBD2. The CDR3 covers 14 residues. V was clipped by 4 bases and J by 11 bases; unmatched bases: 13. Germline V gene data show CDR1 as SQVTM and CDR2 as ANQGSEA.

The rearrangement links TRBV7-2 to TRBJ1-2; D gene unclear. V gave up 4 bases and J gave up 5 bases, with 14 bases separating them. Germline V gene data show CDR1 as SGHTA and CDR2 as FQGNSA. The CDR3 loop spans 14 amino acids. DNA of the CDR3: TGTGCCAGCAGCTCGCGGGGAGGAGGATATGGCTACACCTTC. Encoded protein: CASSSRGGGYGYTF.

The V call is TRBV10-3, the J call TRBJ2-2; D perhaps matches TRBD2 (6 bases). The length of the CDR3 is 13 residues. Germline CDR1 and CDR2: ENHRY and SYGVKD. The V end was cut by 8 bases, the J end by 3 bases, with 10 bases between. The CDR3 sequence: CAIGQRDTGELFF. Here the CDR3 DNA reads TGTGCCATCGGGCAGCGGGACACCGGGGAGCTGTTTTTT.

This clonotype was counted a few times. The chain links TRBV9 to TRBJ2-1, with D possibly TRBD2 on 6 matching bases. Germline V gene sequence: CDR1 SGDLS, CDR2 YYNGEE. The CDR3 consists of 13 residues. V lost 7 bases and J 2 bases, leaving 10 bases between the germline ends. The CDR3 DNA reads TGTGCCAGCGGGCGGGGAGCCTACAATGAGCAGTTCTTC. This sequence encodes CASGRGAYNEQFF. Together with reference TRBV9 and TRBJ2-1, the CDR3 gives the full variable domain: DSGVTQTPKHLITATGQRVTLRCSPRSGDLSVYWYQQSLDQGLQFLIQYYNGEERAKGNILERFSAQQFPDLHSELNLSSLELGDSALYFCASGRGAYNEQFFGPGTRLTVL.

The CDR3 region has the DNA TGTGCCAGCAGTGAAAGGTTCAATGAGCAGTTCTTC. The encoded protein is CASSERFNEQFF. V usage is TRBV25-1 and J usage is TRBJ2-1; the D is unclear. The CDR3 length is 12 residues. Germline assignment: CDR1 MGHDK and CDR2 SYGVNS. Deletions cut 2 bases from V and 6 bases from J, with 5 bases between.

The chain couples TRBV5-1 to TRBJ1-2; 7 nucleotides agree with TRBD1. Looked up from germline, CDR1 is SGHRS and CDR2 is YFSETQ. The J segment lost 0 bases and the V segment lost 4 bases, leaving 6 bases of the junction unmatched. This CDR3 region has 15 residues. CDR3 nucleotides: TGCGCCAGCAGCCCCACCCAGGGGGCTAACTATGGCTACACCTTC. Encoded protein: CASSPTQGANYGYTF.

In its sample, this clonotype was seen a few times. V gene TRBV6-2 or TRBV6-3 combines with J gene TRBJ2-7; TRBD1 matches at 7 bases. CDR3 size: 13 residues. V gave up 5 bases and J gave up 2 bases; unmatched junction bases: 3. CDR1 and CDR2 (germline): MNHEY, SVGEGT. CDR3 nucleotide sequence: TGTGCCAGCAGTGTCGACAGGGCCTACGAGCAGTACTTC. Its protein product is CASSVDRAYEQYF.

The chain has TRBV10-3 and TRBJ2-1; D possibly uses TRBD1 or TRBD2 (6 bases each). Germline CDR1 is ENHRY and CDR2 is SYGVKD. V shed 3 bases and J shed 6 bases, with 21 bases lying between them. This CDR3 has 17 amino acids. The DNA for the CDR3 is TGTGCCATCAGTGATTTACCGGGGGCAAAATACTCCAATGAGCAGTTCTTC. Residues: CAISDLPGAKYSNEQFF.